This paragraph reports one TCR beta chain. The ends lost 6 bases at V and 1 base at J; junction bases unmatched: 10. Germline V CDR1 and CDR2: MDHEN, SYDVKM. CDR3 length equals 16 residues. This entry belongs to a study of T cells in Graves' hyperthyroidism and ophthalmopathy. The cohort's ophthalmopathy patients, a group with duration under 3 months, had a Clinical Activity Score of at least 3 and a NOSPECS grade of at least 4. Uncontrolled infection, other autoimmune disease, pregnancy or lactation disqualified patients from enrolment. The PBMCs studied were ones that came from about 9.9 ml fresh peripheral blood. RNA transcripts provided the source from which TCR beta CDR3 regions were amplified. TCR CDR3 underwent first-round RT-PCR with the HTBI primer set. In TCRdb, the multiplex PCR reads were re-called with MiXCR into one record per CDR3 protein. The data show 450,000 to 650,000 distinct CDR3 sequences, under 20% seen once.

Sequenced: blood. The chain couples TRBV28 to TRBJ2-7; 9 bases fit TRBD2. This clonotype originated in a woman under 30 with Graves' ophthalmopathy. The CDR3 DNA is TGTGCCAGCAGCCGTACCTTTGCGGGGGGGTCCTACGAGCAGTACTTC. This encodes CASSRTFAGGSYEQYF.